This entry lists 31 T cell receptor beta chains sequenced from one sample in a study of cytomegalovirus exposure and HLA in healthy donors. Assay: immunoSEQ multiplex PCR; the TCRdb copy retains only in-frame clones and omits some. Of about 120,000 clones listed, roughly 89% are singletons. Input material: PBMCs. The receptors here all came from a woman under 30 in good health and CMV-seronegative.

The rearrangement uses TRBV9 and TRBJ2-3, with TRBD1 matching over 10 bases. Looked up from germline, CDR1 is SGDLS and CDR2 is YYNGEE. The CDR3 has 16 amino acids. V was pared by 4 bases and J by 2 bases, with 7 bases of the junction left unmatched. The CDR3 DNA is TGTGCCAGCAGCCCCGGGACAGGGGCGTACACAGATACGCAGTATTTT. Translated: CASSPGTGAYTDTQYF.

The rearrangement uses TRBV15 and TRBJ2-3; D gene ambiguous. This CDR3 spans 15 amino acids. Trimming removed 3 bases from V and 1 base from J, with 11 bases in between. Per germline, CDR1 LNHNV and CDR2 YYDKDF (reference sequence). CDR3 sequence (DNA): TGTGCCACCAGCAGCAAGTATCGGGGCACAGATACGCAGTATTTT. Residues: CATSSKYRGTDTQYF.

This clone was observed a single time. The rearrangement links TRBV5-5 to TRBJ2-7; unclear D gene. The V and J ends lost 4 bases and 3 bases respectively, with 17 bases between them. CDR1 SGHKS and CDR2 YYEKEE come from the germline V gene (reference sequence). The CDR3 sequence is 15 residues long. The DNA for the CDR3 is TGTGCCAGCAGCGTATCCCAGGCCGCCTTCTACGAGCAGTACTTC. Residues: CASSVSQAAFYEQYF.

The J gene is TRBJ2-7, the V gene TRBV28, with TRBD2 as a possible D gene (6 bases). The CDR3 is 15 amino acids. CDR1 and CDR2 (germline): MDHEN, SYDVKM. Trimming pared 3 bases from V and 2 bases from J, leaving 14 bases between. DNA of the CDR3: TGTGCCAGCAGTTTTTCGTCTAGCGTAACCTACGAGCAGTACTTC. Its translation is CASSFSSSVTYEQYF.

The CDR3 reads CASSPEGLAGANEQFF. CDR3 nucleotide sequence: TGTGCCAGCAGTCCCGAGGGACTAGCGGGAGCCAATGAGCAGTTCTTC. The chain recombines TRBV27 with TRBJ2-1; TRBD2 matches 14 bases. V shed 5 bases and J 6 bases; nucleotides not matched to a gene: 6. Per germline, CDR1 MNHEY and CDR2 SMNVEV (reference sequence). The length of the CDR3 is 16 residues.

This chain links TRBV4-1 with TRBJ2-1; the match to TRBD1 covers 7 bases. The CDR3 has 13 residues. V lost 1 base to trimming and J lost 9 bases; unmatched junction nucleotides: 3. In germline, CDR1 is MGHRA, CDR2 YSYEKL. The CDR3 region is CASSQGPGGEQFF. DNA for the CDR3: TGCGCCAGCAGCCAAGGTCCAGGGGGTGAGCAGTTCTTC.

The chain has TRBV19 and TRBJ2-7, with D tentatively TRBD1 (6 bases). Germline lookup yields CDR1 LNHDA and CDR2 SQIVND (reference sequence). The CDR3 has 14 amino acids. Trimming took 5 bases from V and 3 from J, leaving 14 bases between them. The CDR3 loop reads CASSSWTALYEQYF. The DNA of the CDR3 is TGTGCCAGTAGTTCTTGGACAGCACTCTACGAGCAGTACTTC.

The chain has TRBV11-3 and TRBJ2-1; 7 positions match TRBD2. This CDR3 contains 14 residues. V lost 5 bases and J lost 8; bases outside the gene matches: 9. Germline CDR1 reads SGHNT; CDR2 reads YENEEA. The CDR3 is CASSPRDYSHEQFF. As DNA, the CDR3 is TGTGCCAGCAGCCCACGGGACTACTCTCATGAGCAGTTCTTC.

V usage is TRBV11-3 and J usage is TRBJ1-2; TRBD1 agrees at 7 bases. Looked up from germline, CDR1 is SGHNT and CDR2 is YENEEA. The length of the CDR3 is 15 residues. V gave up 4 bases and J gave up 0 bases; unmatched junction bases: 5. This chain's CDR3 is CASSSDRTPNYGYTF. Here the CDR3 DNA reads TGTGCCAGCAGCTCGGACAGGACCCCTAACTATGGCTACACCTTC.

The rearrangement uses TRBV5-8 and TRBJ2-3, with D possibly TRBD2 on 6 matching bases. The V end lost 2 bases, the J end lost 6 bases, and 13 bases lay between the germline ends. The CDR3 has 14 residues. From germline, CDR1 is SGHTS and CDR2 YDEGEE. The CDR3 DNA sequence: TGTGCCAGCAGCTTAAAACTAGCCTCTGATACGCAGTATTTT. The encoded protein is CASSLKLASDTQYF.

This clone was seen only once. The chain couples TRBV7-9 to TRBJ1-3; tentatively, D is TRBD1 (6 bases). Germline-derived CDR1 and CDR2 are SEHNR and FQNEAQ (reference sequence). The CDR3 has 15 residues. V was cut by 5 bases and J by 2 bases, with 13 bases left in between. The CDR3 here is CASSRLQGTGNTIYF. The CDR3 DNA follows: TGTGCCAGCAGCCGTCTACAGGGAACTGGAAACACCATATATTTT.

V gene TRBV7-9 combines with J gene TRBJ2-3, with 7 bases that match TRBD2. The CDR3 is 16 residues long. Trimming removed 6 bases from V and 5 bases from J; junction bases left unmatched: 14. Germline CDR1 reads SEHNR; CDR2 reads FQNEAQ (reference sequence). CDR3 residues: CASSRLASGRVDTQYF. CDR3 bases: TGTGCCAGCAGTAGGCTGGCTAGCGGAAGAGTAGATACGCAGTATTTT.

The chain employs TRBV19 and TRBJ1-2; 7 positions agree with TRBD1. V was clipped by 6 bases and J by 0 bases; unmatched bases: 7. The CDR3 is 15 amino acids. The germline V gene encodes CDR1 LNHDA and CDR2 SQIVND (reference sequence). The CDR3 loop is CASRKNRGANYGYTF. The CDR3 DNA is TGTGCCAGTAGGAAAAACAGGGGTGCTAACTATGGCTACACCTTC. Looking up the rest from reference TRBV19 and TRBJ1-2 gives the full variable domain: DGGITQSPKYLFRKEGQNVTLSCEQNLNHDAMYWYRQDPGQGLRLIYYSQIVNDFQKGDIAEGYSVSREKKESFPLTVTSAQKNPTAFYLCASRKNRGANYGYTFGSGTRLTVV.

This clone occurred a few times. The genes are TRBV18 and TRBJ1-2; 9 nucleotides align to TRBD1. Germline loops: CDR1 KGHSH, CDR2 LQKENI. The CDR3 loop spans 15 amino acids. Germline trimming cut 3 bases from V and 8 bases from J; bases unmatched to any gene: 10. The CDR3 protein is CASSPDRDRVDGYTF. In DNA form, the CDR3 reads TGTGCCAGCTCACCGGACCGGGACAGGGTAGACGGCTACACCTTC.

This clone has just one count. This chain uses TRBV14 with TRBJ2-3, with 7 nucleotides matching TRBD2. The ends lost 3 bases at V and 2 bases at J; junction bases unmatched: 2. From germline, CDR1 is SGHDN and CDR2 FVKESK. This CDR3 region has 14 residues. The CDR3 sequence: CASSHRDYTDTQYF. The CDR3 region has the DNA TGTGCCAGCAGCCACCGGGACTACACAGATACGCAGTATTTT. The whole variable domain, filled in from reference TRBV14 and TRBJ2-3, reads EAGVTQFPSHSVIEKGQTVTLRCDPISGHDNLYWYRRVMGKEIKFLLHFVKESKQDESGMPNNRFLAERTGGTYSTLKVQPAELEDSGVYFCASSHRDYTDTQYFGPGTRLTVL.

The CDR3 here is CASSVGAGGSYEQYF. CDR3 in DNA: TGTGCCAGCAGCGTAGGGGCAGGGGGCAGCTACGAGCAGTACTTC. The chain joins TRBV9 to TRBJ2-7, with TRBD1 identical over 8 bases. The J segment lost 3 bases and the V segment lost 0 bases, leaving 5 bases of the junction unmatched. The germline V gene has CDR1 SGDLS and CDR2 YYNGEE. This CDR3 is built from 15 residues.

The chain carries TRBV28 and TRBJ1-5, with D uncertain. Germline lookup yields CDR1 MDHEN and CDR2 SYDVKM. CDR3 length: 12 amino acids. The germline V and J ends were trimmed by 1 base and 5 bases, with 3 bases remaining between them. CDR3 DNA sequence: TGTGCCAGCAGTTTATCCTATCAGCCCCAGCATTTT. It is translated as CASSLSYQPQHF.

This chain connects TRBV5-5 to TRBJ1-5, with a possible D match to TRBD1 (6 bases). The germline CDR1 and CDR2 sequences are SGHKS and YYEKEE (reference sequence). V shed 3 bases and J shed 1 base, with 11 bases lying between them. CDR3 length equals 15 residues. CDR3 sequence: CASSWDTLSNQPQHF. In DNA form, the CDR3 reads TGTGCCAGCAGCTGGGACACCTTGAGCAATCAGCCCCAGCATTTT.

The V and J genes are TRBV4-1 and TRBJ2-3; TRBD1 matches 7 bases. The V segment lost 3 bases and the J segment 0 bases; nucleotides outside the gene matches: 6. Germline V gene sequence: CDR1 MGHRA, CDR2 YSYEKL. CDR3 length: 16 residues. The CDR3 DNA sequence: TGCGCCAGCAGCCAGCTCCCGGGACAGAGCACAGATACGCAGTATTTT. Amino acid sequence: CASSQLPGQSTDTQYF.

The gene calls are TRBV10-3 and TRBJ2-5, with D maybe TRBD2 (5 bases). CDR1 is ENHRY, CDR2 SYGVKD, per germline. The V and J ends lost 0 bases and 1 base respectively, with 6 bases between them. The CDR3 sequence is 14 residues long. The CDR3 here is CAISESGSQETQYF. In nucleotides, the CDR3 is TGTGCCATCAGTGAGTCGGGGAGCCAAGAGACCCAGTACTTC.

About this clone: This CDR3 fails to terminate in the conserved phenylalanine or tryptophan, so it likely reflects a read error. The DNA is omitted, as the CDR3 cannot be located on it reliably, and the CDR3 follows TCRdb's listing. Here the CDR3 reads CASSEIETPTLKM. This chain uses TRBV6-1 with TRBJ1-1. CDR1 and CDR2 (germline): MNHNS, SASEGT. Including both end residues, the CDR3 is 13 amino acids long.

V and J are TRBV4-1 and TRBJ2-7; no firm D call. The V end lost 0 bases, the J end lost 0 bases, and 6 bases lay between the germline ends. The CDR3 loop spans 14 amino acids. Per the germline V gene, CDR1 is MGHRA and CDR2 is YSYEKL. The CDR3 nucleotides are TGCGCCAGCAGCCAAGAACAGTTCTCCTACGAGCAGTACTTC. Translation: CASSQEQFSYEQYF.

This chain links TRBV6-1 with TRBJ2-7; TRBD1 agrees at 7 bases. Germline V CDR1 and CDR2: MNHNS, SASEGT. With V trimmed by 5 bases and J by 2 bases, 6 bases remained unmatched. This CDR3 has 14 residues. CDR3 loop: CASSRTGQAYEQYF. CDR3 nucleotides: TGTGCCAGCAGTAGGACCGGACAGGCCTACGAGCAGTACTTC.

The chain employs TRBV4-1 and TRBJ1-2, with 8 bases that match TRBD1. The length of the CDR3 is 14 residues. V trimming: 2 bases; J trimming: 8 bases; junction bases outside the gene matches: 7. CDR1 is MGHRA, CDR2 YSYEKL, per germline. This CDR3 is CASSQQGAGEGYTF. CDR3 nucleotide sequence: TGCGCCAGCAGCCAACAGGGGGCAGGGGAAGGCTACACCTTC.

This chain connects TRBV20-1 to TRBJ2-7, with D perhaps TRBD2 (5 bases). Germline V lookup: CDR1 DFQATT, CDR2 SNEGSKA (reference sequence). V dropped 3 bases and J dropped 4 bases, with 7 bases sitting between them. The CDR3 loop spans 11 amino acids. The CDR3 sequence is CSASSGYEQYF. Written as DNA, the CDR3 is TGCAGTGCTAGTTCGGGATACGAGCAGTACTTC.

This chain joins TRBV28 and TRBJ1-5; a possible D gene is TRBD1 (5 bases). Germline V gene lookup returns CDR1 MDHEN and CDR2 SYDVKM. The CDR3 totals 15 residues. V was pared by 3 bases and J by 2 bases, with 11 bases between. The CDR3 is CASSFRGNGNQPQHF. The CDR3 DNA reads as TGTGCCAGCAGTTTTCGGGGGAACGGCAATCAGCCCCAGCATTTT.

The chain links TRBV19 to TRBJ1-5, with 10 bases matching TRBD1. The CDR3 is 16 residues long. Trimming cost V 11 bases and J 5 bases; bases outside gene matches: 15. Germline CDR1 LNHDA, CDR2 SQIVND (reference sequence). CDR3 region: CAFNSQGQGTDQPQHF. Written as DNA, the CDR3 is TGTGCCTTTAATAGTCAGGGACAGGGGACGGATCAGCCCCAGCATTTT.

For this clone: The junction differs from germline at one of its ends, possibly a read error. The chain carries TRBV10-3 and TRBJ2-1; 7 bases align to TRBD2. Germline-derived CDR1 and CDR2 are ENHRY and SYGVKD. The CDR3 loop spans 15 amino acids. The CDR3 nucleotides are TGTGCCATCAGTAAGTCGGGAGGAGGATACGAAGAGCAGTTCTTC. Encoded protein: CAISKSGGGYEEQFF.

As concerns this clone: This same CDR3 is encoded by further DNA sequences in the sample. The chain combines TRBV6-5 with TRBJ2-7, with 12 bases fitting TRBD1. V dropped 0 bases and J dropped 4; count of bases not matched to a gene: 1. The CDR3 loop spans 15 amino acids. Germline loops: CDR1 MNHEY, CDR2 SVGAGI. This CDR3 is CASSYSGQGAYEQYF. DNA for the CDR3: TGTGCCAGCAGTTACTCGGGACAGGGGGCTTACGAGCAGTACTTC.

The rearrangement joins TRBV28 to TRBJ2-3; D is unclear. Germline CDR1 MDHEN, CDR2 SYDVKM. CDR3 length: 14 residues. V lost 2 bases to trimming and J lost 0 bases, with 6 bases between them. The chain's CDR3 is CASSLTVSTDTQYF. CDR3 DNA sequence: TGTGCCAGCAGTTTAACAGTTAGCACAGATACGCAGTATTTT. Drawing the rest from reference TRBV28 and TRBJ2-3, the complete variable domain is DVKVTQSSRYLVKRTGEKVFLECVQDMDHENMFWYRQDPGLGLRLIYFSYDVKMKEKGDIPEGYSVSREKKERFSLILESASTNQTSMYLCASSLTVSTDTQYFGPGTRLTVL.

The chain has TRBV5-1 and TRBJ2-3, with 7 bases matching TRBD1. CDR3 length: 18 amino acids. Germline values: CDR1 SGHRS, CDR2 YFSETQ. Trimming removed 0 bases from V and 4 bases from J; junction bases left unmatched: 14. The CDR3 region is CASSLGQGMARNSDTQYF. The CDR3 nucleotides are TGCGCCAGCAGCTTGGGACAGGGAATGGCGAGGAATTCAGATACGCAGTATTTT.